This T cell receptor beta chain was profiled in a study of shared clonotypes between healthy human individuals. Study-wide points: The naive CD4 repertoires of a handful of donors were compared, and approximately 5% of clonotypes were shared. Enrolling few donors narrowed the genetic and exposure-history diversity that was represented.

Turning to this clone: As yet, its antigen is unknown.

Sequencing used immunoSEQ multiplex PCR; TCRdb keeps in-frame clones, though not all of them. The repertoire includes approximately 620,000 clones, around 97% of them detected once, and approximately 0.057% sits in the top ten. The CDR3 is 14 residues long. V was pared by 2 bases and J by 0 bases, with 7 bases between. The germline V gene encodes CDR1 KGHSH and CDR2 LQKENI. Input material: naive CD4+ T cells sorted from blood. As to subset: CD45RA+ positively selected. The gene calls are TRBV18 and TRBJ1-1; D gene unclear. The clonotype originates from a woman in her 30s in good health. As DNA, the CDR3 is TGTGCCAGCTCACCATTTCATATGAACACTGAAGCTTTCTTT. Translation gives CASSPFHMNTEAFF.